This record covers a single T cell receptor beta chain. Antigen specificity is unknown. TCRdb reprocessed the reads via MiXCR and lists one record per CDR3 protein. The top ten hold around 15% of the sample, which has approximately 400,000 distinct CDR3 sequences, 25% to 40% seen once. This record belongs to a study of T cell repertoires in cytomegalovirus infection. Turning to the study itself: Carrying CMV and the relevant HLA type showed in public TCR beta signatures. Findings and limits, study-wide: The ex vivo response was dominated by HLA-C-restricted CMV-specific TCR beta clonotypes. Cumulative public TCR beta family frequency identified CMV carriers with the relevant HLA.

Trimming stripped 4 bases from V and 9 bases from J, with 22 bases between. Germline V CDR1 and CDR2: SGHTA, FQGNSA. The CDR3 is 15 residues long. Sequenced sample: PBMCs. The V call is TRBV7-2, the J call TRBJ2-7; D gene ambiguous. The clonotype was recovered from a human donor in good health (CMV status not recorded). Some clones in this sample may be carry-over from other donors' samples. CDR3 loop: CASSSFSGLTDPQYF. The CDR3 DNA sequence: TGTGCCAGCAGCTCGTTTTCCGGCCTGACTGATCCGCAGTACTTC.